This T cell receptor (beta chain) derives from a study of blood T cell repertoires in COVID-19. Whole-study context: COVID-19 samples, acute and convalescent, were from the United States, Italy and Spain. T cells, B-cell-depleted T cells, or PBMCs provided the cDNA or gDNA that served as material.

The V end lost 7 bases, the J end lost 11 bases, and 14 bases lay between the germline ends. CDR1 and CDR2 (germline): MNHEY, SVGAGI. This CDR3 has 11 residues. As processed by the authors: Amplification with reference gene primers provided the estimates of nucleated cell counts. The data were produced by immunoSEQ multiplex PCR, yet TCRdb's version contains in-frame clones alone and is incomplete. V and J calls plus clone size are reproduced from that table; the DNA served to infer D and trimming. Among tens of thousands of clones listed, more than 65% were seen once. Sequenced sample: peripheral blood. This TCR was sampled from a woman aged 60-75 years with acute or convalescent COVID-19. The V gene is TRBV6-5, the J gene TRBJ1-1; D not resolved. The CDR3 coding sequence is TGTGCCAGCACCAATGGTCGACTTGCTTTCTTT. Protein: CASTNGRLAFF.